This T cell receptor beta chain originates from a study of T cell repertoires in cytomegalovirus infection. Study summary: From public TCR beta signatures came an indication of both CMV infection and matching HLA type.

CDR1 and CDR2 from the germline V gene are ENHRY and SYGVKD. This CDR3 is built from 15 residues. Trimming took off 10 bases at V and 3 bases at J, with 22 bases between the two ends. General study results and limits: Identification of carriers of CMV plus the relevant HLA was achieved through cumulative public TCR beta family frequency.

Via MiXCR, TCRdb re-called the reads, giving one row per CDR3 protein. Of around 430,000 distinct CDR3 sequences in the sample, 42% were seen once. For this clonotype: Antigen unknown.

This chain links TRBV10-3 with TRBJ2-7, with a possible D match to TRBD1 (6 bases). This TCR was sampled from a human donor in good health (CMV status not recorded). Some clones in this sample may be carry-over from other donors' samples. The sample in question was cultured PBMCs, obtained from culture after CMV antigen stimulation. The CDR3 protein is CATTVKFRDNYEQYF. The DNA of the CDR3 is TGTGCCACCACGGTGAAGTTTAGGGACAACTACGAGCAGTACTTC.